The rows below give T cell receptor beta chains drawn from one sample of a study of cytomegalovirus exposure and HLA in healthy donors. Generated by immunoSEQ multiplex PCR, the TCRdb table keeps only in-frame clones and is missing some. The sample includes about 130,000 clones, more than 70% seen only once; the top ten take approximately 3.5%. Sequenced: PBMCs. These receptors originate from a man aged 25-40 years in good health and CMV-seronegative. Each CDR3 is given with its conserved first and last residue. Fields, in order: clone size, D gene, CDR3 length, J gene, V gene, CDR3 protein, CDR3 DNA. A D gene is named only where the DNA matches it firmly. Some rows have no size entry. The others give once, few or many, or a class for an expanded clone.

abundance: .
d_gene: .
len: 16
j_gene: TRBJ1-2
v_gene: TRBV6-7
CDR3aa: CASSPHQDTINYGYTF
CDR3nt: TGTGCCAGCAGTCCCCATCAGGACACCATAAACTATGGCTACACCTTC

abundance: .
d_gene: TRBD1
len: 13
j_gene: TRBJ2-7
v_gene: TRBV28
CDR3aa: CASSLQGVPVQYF
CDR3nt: TGTGCCAGCAGTTTGCAGGGGGTCCCAGTGCAGTACTTC

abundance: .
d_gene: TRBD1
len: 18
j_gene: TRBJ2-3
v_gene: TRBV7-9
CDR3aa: CASSSTKGQGEKTDTQYF
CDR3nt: TGTGCCAGCAGCTCGACCAAGGGACAGGGGGAAAAGACAGATACGCAGTATTTT

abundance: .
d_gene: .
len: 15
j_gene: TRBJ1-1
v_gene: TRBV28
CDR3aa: CASSLNSRVNTEAFF
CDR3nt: TGTGCCAGCAGTTTAAATTCCAGGGTGAACACTGAAGCTTTCTTT

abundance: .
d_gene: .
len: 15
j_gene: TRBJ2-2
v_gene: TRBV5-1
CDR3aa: CASRGPAPDTGELFF
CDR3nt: TGCGCCAGCAGAGGCCCAGCGCCTGACACCGGGGAGCTGTTTTTT

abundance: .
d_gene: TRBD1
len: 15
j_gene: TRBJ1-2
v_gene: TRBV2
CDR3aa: CASSELSGQGYGYTF
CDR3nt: TGTGCCAGCAGTGAGTTGAGTGGACAGGGTTATGGCTACACCTTC

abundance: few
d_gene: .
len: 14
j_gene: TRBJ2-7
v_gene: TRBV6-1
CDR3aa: CASSEIGETYEQYF
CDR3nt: TGTGCCAGCAGTGAAATAGGGGAAACCTACGAGCAGTACTTC

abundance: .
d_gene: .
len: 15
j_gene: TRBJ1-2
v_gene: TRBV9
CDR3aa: CASSVSLGTIYGYTF
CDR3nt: TGTGCCAGCAGCGTAAGCCTAGGGACAATCTATGGCTACACCTTC

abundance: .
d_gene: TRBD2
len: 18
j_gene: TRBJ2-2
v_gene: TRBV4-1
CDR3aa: CASSQGGSGGLNTGELFF
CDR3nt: TGCGCCAGCAGCCAAGGTGGTAGCGGGGGGTTGAACACCGGGGAGCTGTTTTTT

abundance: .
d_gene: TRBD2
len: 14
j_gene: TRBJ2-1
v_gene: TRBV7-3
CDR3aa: CASSLTKGGGEQFF
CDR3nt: TGTGCCAGCAGCTTAACCAAGGGCGGGGGGGAGCAGTTCTTC

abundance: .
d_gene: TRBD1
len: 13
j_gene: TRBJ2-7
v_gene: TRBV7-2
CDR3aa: CASSDRSSYEQYF
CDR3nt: TGTGCCAGCTCGGACAGGAGCTCCTACGAGCAGTACTTC

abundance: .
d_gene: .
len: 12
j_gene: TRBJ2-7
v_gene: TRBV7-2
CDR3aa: CASSQARREQYF
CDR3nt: TGTGCCAGCAGCCAGGCCCGACGTGAGCAGTACTTC

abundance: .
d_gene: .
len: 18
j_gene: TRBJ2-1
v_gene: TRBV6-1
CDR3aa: CASSEAGIDWESYNEQFF
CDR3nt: TGTGCCAGCAGTGAAGCCGGGATTGATTGGGAATCCTACAATGAGCAGTTCTTC

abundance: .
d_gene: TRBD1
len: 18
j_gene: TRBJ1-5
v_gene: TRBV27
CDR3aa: CASSPRDRGTYSNQPQHF
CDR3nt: TGTGCCAGCAGTCCCCGGGACAGGGGGACCTATAGCAATCAGCCCCAGCATTTT

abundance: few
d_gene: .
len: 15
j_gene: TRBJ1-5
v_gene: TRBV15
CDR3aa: CATSRTVWGDQPQHF
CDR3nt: TGTGCCACCAGCAGAACCGTTTGGGGCGATCAGCCCCAGCATTTT

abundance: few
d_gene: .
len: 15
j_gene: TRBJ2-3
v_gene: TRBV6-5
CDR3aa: CASSQRASGTDTQYF
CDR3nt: TGTGCCAGCAGTCAAAGGGCTAGCGGCACAGATACGCAGTATTTT

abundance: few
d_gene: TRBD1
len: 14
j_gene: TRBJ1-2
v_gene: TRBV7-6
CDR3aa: CASSLELDRAPVAF
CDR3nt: TGTGCCAGCAGCTTAGAGCTCGACAGGGCGCCCGTTGCCTTC

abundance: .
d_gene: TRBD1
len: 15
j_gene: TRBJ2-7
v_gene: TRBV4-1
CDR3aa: CASSQVLTGGYEQYF
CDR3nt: TGCGCCAGCAGCCAAGTTCTGACAGGGGGTTACGAGCAGTACTTC

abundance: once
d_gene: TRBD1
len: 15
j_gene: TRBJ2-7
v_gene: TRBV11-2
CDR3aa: CASRTPGTAPYEQYF
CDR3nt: TGTGCCAGCAGAACACCCGGGACAGCACCCTACGAGCAGTACTTC

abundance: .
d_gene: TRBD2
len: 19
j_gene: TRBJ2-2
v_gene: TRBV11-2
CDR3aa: CASSVRTSGGPLNTGELFF
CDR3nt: TGTGCCAGCAGCGTACGGACTAGCGGGGGGCCCCTAAACACCGGGGAGCTGTTTTTT

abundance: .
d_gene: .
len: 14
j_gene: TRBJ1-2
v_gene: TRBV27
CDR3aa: CASSFTESPYGYTF
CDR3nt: TGTGCCAGCAGTTTTACTGAATCCCCTTATGGCTACACCTTC

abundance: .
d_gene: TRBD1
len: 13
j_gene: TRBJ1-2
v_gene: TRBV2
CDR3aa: CASKATGGQGYTF
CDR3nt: TGTGCCAGCAAGGCGACAGGGGGCCAGGGCTACACCTTC

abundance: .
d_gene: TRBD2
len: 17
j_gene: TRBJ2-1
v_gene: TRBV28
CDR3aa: CASSPFWRGGSYNEQFF
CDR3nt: TGTGCCAGCAGTCCTTTTTGGCGGGGGGGCTCCTACAATGAGCAGTTCTTC

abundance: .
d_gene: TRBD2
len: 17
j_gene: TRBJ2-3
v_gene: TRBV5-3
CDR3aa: CARSFTSGGASTDTQYF
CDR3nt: TGTGCCAGAAGCTTTACAAGCGGGGGGGCCAGTACAGATACGCAGTATTTT

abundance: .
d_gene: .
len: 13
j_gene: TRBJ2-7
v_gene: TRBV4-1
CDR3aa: CASSQDEAAKQYF
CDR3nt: TGCGCCAGCAGCCAAGATGAGGCCGCCAAGCAGTACTTC

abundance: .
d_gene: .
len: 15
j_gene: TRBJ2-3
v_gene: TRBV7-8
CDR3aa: CASSLTRTATDTQYF
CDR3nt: TGTGCCAGCAGCTTAACCCGGACAGCCACAGATACGCAGTATTTT